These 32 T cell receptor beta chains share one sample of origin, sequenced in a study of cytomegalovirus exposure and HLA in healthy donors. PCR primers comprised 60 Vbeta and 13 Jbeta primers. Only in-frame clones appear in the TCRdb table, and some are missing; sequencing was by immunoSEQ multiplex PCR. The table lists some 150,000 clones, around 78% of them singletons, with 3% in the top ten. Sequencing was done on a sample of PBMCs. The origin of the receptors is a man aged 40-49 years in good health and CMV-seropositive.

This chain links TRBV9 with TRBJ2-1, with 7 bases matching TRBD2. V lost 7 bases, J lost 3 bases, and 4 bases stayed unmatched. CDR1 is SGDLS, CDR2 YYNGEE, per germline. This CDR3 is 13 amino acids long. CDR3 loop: CASEREGYNEQFF. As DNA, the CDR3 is TGTGCCAGCGAAAGGGAGGGCTACAATGAGCAGTTCTTC.

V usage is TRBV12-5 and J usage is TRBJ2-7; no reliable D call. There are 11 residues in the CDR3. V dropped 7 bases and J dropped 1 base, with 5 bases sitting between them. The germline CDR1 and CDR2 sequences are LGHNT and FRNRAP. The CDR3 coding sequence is TGTGCTAGTGACAGTTCCTACGAGCAGTACTTC. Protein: CASDSSYEQYF.

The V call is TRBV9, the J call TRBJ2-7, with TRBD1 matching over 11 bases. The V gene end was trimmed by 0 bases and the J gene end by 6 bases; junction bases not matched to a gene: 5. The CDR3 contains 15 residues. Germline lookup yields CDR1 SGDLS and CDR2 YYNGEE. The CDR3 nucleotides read TGTGCCAGCAGCGTAGCCGGGACAGGGGGGATCGAGCAGTACTTC. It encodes CASSVAGTGGIEQYF.

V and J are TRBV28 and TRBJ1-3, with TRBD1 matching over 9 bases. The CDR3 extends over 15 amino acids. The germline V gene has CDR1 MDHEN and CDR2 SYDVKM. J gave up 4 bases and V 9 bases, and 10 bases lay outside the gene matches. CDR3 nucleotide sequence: TGTGCCAGTGGGTTACAGGGGGCAGAAGGAAACACCATATATTTT. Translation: CASGLQGAEGNTIYF.

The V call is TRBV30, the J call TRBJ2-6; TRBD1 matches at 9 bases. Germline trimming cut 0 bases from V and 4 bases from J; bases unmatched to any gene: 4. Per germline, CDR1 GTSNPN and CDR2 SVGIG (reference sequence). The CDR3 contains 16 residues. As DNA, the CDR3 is TGTGCCTGGAGTGTACAGGGGGCATGGGGGGCCAACGTCCTGACTTTC. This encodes CAWSVQGAWGANVLTF.

CDR3 sequence (DNA): TGTGCCAGCAGTTCAGGGCAAGGAAACACCATATATTTT. Translating gives CASSSGQGNTIYF. The V call is TRBV27, the J call TRBJ1-3; TRBD1 is a possible D gene (5 bases). Germline loops: CDR1 MNHEY, CDR2 SMNVEV (reference sequence). V dropped 4 bases and J dropped 4 bases, with 8 bases sitting between them. This CDR3 spans 13 amino acids.

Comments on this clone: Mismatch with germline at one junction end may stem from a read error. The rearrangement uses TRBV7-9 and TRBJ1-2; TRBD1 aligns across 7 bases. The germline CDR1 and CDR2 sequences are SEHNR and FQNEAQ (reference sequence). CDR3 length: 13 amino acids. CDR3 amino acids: CSSSPGQRYGYTF. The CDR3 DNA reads TGTTCCAGCAGCCCGGGACAGCGCTATGGCTACACCTTC.

The CDR3 coding sequence is TGCAGCGTTGACAGGGGCCAGAACACTGAAGCTTTCTTT. It specifies CSVDRGQNTEAFF. V is TRBV29-1 and J is TRBJ1-1, with D maybe TRBD1 (6 bases). Germline CDR1 reads SQVTM; CDR2 reads ANQGSEA. V shed 3 bases and J shed 1 base, with 9 bases lying between them. The length of the CDR3 is 13 residues.

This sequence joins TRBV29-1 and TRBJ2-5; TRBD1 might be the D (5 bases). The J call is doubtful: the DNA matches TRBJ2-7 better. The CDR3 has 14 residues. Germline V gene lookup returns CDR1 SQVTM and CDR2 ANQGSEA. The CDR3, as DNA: TGCAGCGTTGTAGGGATCGCAGGGATCAACGAGCAGTACTTC. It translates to CSVVGIAGINEQYF.

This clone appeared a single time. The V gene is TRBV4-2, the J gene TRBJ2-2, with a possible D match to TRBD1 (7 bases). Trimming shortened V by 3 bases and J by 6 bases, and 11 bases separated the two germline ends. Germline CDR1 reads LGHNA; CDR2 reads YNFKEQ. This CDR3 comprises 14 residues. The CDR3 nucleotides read TGTGCCAGCAGCCACACCAGGGGGGCCGGGGAGCTGTTTTTT. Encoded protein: CASSHTRGAGELFF.

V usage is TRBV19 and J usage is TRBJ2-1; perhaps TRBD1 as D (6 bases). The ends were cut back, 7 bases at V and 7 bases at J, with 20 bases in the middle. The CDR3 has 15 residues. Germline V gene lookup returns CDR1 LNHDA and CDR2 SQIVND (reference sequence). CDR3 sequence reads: CASTQDSTGQNEQFF. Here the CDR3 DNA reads TGTGCCAGTACCCAGGACAGCACGGGGCAAAATGAGCAGTTCTTC.

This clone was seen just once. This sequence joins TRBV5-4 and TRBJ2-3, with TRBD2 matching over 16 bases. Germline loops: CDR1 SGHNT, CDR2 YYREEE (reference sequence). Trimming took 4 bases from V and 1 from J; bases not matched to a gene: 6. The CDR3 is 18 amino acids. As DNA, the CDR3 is TGTGCCAGCAGCCGGGGACTAGCGGGAGGGCCTGGCACAGATACGCAGTATTTT. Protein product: CASSRGLAGGPGTDTQYF.

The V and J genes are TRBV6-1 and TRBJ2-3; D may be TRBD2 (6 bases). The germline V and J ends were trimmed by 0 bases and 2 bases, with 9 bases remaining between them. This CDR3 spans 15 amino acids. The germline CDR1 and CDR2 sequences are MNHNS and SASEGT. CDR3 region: CASSEAAGLTDTQYF. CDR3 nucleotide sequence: TGTGCCAGCAGTGAAGCTGCGGGACTCACAGATACGCAGTATTTT.

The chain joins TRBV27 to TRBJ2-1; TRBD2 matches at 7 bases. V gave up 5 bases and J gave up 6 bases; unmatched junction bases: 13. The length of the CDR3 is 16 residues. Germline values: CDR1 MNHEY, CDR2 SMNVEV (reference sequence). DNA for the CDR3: TGTGCCAGCAGTCCCTCAGCTAGGACTAGTCCCAATGAGCAGTTCTTC. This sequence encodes CASSPSARTSPNEQFF.

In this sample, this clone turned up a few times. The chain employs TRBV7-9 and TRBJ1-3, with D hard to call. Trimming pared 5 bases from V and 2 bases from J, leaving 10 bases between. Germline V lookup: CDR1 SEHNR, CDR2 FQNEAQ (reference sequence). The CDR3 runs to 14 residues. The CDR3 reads CASSNHEAGNTIYF. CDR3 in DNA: TGTGCCAGCAGCAACCACGAGGCTGGAAACACCATATATTTT.

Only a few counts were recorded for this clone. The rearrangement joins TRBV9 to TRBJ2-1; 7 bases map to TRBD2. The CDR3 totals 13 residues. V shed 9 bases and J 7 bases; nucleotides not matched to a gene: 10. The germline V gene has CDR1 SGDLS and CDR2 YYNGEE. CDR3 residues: CATGLGGKNEQFF. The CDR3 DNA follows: TGTGCCACAGGACTAGGAGGAAAGAATGAGCAGTTCTTC. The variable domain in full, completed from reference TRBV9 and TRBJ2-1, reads DSGVTQTPKHLITATGQRVTLRCSPRSGDLSVYWYQQSLDQGLQFLIQYYNGEERAKGNILERFSAQQFPDLHSELNLSSLELGDSALYFCATGLGGKNEQFFGPGTRLTVL.

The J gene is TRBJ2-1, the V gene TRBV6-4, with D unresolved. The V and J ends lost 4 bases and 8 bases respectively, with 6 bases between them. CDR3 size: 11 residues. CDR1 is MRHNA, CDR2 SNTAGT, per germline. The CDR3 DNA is TGTGCCAGCAGTGCTGGCCATGAGCAGTTCTTC. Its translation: CASSAGHEQFF.

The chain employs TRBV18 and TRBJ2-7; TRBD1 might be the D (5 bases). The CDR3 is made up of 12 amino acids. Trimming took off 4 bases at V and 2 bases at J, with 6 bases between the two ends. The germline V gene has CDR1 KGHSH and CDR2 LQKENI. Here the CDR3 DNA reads TGTGCCAGCTCACACAGGACCTACGAGCAGTACTTC. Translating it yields CASSHRTYEQYF.

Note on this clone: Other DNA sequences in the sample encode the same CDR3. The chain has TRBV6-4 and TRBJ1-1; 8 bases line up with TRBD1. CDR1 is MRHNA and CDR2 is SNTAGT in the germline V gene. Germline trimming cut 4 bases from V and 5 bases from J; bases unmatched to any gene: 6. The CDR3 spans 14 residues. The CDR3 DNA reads TGTGCCAGCAGTGCCACGACAGGGGTTACTGAAGCTTTCTTT. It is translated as CASSATTGVTEAFF.

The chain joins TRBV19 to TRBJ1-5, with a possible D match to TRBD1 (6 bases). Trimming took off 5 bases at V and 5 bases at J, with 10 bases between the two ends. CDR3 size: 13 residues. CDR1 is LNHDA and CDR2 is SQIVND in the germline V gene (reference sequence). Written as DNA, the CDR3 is TGTGCCAGTAGTTATTACAGGGATCAGCCCCAGCATTTT. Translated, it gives CASSYYRDQPQHF.

In nucleotides, the CDR3 is TGTGCCAGCAGTGCGACAGGCCCCAATCAGCCCCAGCATTTT. It is translated as CASSATGPNQPQHF. This rearrangement joins TRBV6-1 to TRBJ1-5, with a possible D match to TRBD1 (6 bases). V lost 4 bases to trimming and J lost 3 bases, with 10 bases between them. Per the germline V gene, CDR1 is MNHNS and CDR2 is SASEGT. CDR3 size: 14 residues.

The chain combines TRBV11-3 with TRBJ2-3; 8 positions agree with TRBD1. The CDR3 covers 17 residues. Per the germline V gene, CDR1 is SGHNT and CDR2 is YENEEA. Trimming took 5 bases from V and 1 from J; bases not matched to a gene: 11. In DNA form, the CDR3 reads TGTGCCAGCAGCCCGGGACAGGAGAGCGGAGGCACAGATACGCAGTATTTT. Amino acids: CASSPGQESGGTDTQYF.

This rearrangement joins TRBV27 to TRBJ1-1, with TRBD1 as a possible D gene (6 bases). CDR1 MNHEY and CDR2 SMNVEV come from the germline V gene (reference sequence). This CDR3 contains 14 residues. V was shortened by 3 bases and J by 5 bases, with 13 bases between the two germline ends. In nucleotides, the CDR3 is TGTGCCAGCAGTTTGGTAGCTAGGGGGACTGAAGCTTTCTTT. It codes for CASSLVARGTEAFF.

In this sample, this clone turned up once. CDR3 sequence (DNA): TGTGCCAGCAGCCTCGGGGCGGGAGGGGGCACAGATACGCAGTATTTT. The encoded protein is CASSLGAGGGTDTQYF. This chain uses TRBV7-3 with TRBJ2-3; 9 nucleotides align to TRBD2. J was trimmed by 1 base and V by 5 bases; bases with no gene match: 7. Germline lookup yields CDR1 SGHTA and CDR2 FQGTGA. The CDR3 totals 16 residues.

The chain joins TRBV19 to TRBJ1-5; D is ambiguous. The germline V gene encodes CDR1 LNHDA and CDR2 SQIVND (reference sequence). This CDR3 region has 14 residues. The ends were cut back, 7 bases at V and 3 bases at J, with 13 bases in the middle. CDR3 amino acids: CASMRMDINQPQHF. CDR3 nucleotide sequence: TGTGCCAGTATGAGGATGGATATCAATCAGCCCCAGCATTTT.

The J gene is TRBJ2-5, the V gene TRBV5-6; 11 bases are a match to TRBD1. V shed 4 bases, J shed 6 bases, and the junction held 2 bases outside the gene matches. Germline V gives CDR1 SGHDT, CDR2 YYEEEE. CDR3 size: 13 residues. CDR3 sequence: CASSRDRGKTQYF. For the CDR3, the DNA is TGTGCCAGCAGCCGGGACAGGGGGAAGACCCAGTACTTC.

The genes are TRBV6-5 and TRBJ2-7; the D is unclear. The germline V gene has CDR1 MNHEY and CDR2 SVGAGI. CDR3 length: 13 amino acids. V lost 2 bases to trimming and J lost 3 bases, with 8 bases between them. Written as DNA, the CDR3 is TGTGCCAGCAGTTACGGCTCGGGCTACGAGCAGTACTTC. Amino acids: CASSYGSGYEQYF.

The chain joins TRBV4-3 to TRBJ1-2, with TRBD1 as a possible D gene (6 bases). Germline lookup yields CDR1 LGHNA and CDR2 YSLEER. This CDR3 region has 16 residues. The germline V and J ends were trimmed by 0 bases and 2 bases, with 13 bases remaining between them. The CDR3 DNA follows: TGCGCCAGCAGCCAAGATCTGATGGGGGCCAACTATGGCTACACCTTC. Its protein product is CASSQDLMGANYGYTF.

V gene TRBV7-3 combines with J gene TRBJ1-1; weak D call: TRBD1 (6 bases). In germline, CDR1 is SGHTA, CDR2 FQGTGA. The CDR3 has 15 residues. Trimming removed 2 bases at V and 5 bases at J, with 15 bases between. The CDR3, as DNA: TGTGCCAGCAGCTTAGACCACACAGGGTTGACTGAAGCTTTCTTT. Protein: CASSLDHTGLTEAFF.

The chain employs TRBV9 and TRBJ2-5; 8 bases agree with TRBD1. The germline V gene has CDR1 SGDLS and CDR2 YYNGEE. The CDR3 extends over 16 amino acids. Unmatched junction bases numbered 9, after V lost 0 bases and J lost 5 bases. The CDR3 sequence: CASSVGGGQGWETQYF. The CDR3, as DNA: TGTGCCAGCAGCGTAGGGGGTGGACAGGGCTGGGAGACCCAGTACTTC.

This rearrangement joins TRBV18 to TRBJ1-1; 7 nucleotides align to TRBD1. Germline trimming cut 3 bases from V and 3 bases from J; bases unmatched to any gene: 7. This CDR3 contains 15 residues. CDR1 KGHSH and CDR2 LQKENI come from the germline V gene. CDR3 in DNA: TGTGCCAGCTCACCGTGGACAGGCGGTGACACTGAAGCTTTCTTT. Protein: CASSPWTGGDTEAFF.

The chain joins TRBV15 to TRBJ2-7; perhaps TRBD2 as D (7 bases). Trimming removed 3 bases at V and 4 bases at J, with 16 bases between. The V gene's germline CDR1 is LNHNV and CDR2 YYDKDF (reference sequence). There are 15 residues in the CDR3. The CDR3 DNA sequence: TGTGCCACCAGCAGGGACAGAGGGAGGGGTTACGAGCAGTACTTC. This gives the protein CATSRDRGRGYEQYF.